These T cell receptor beta chains were read from a single sample in a study of cytomegalovirus exposure and HLA in healthy donors. TCRdb keeps only in-frame clones here, not all; method: immunoSEQ multiplex PCR. The top ten clones hold approximately 1% of a sample with fewer than 200,000 clones, about 96% of them seen once. Sequencing was carried out using PBMCs. These receptors were taken from a woman between 18 and 29 years old in good health and CMV-seronegative. The CDR3 runs from the conserved cysteine through the conserved F or W. A D gene is named only where the DNA matches it firmly. Clone size is not always given. Where it is, it says once, few, many or a class for expanded clones.

D gene	clone size	J gene	V gene	CDR3 DNA	CDR3 protein
TRBD2	-	TRBJ2-7	TRBV19	TGTGCCAGTAGTATAGGGACTAGCGGGGGGGGATCCTACGAGCAGTACTTC	CASSIGTSGGGSYEQYF
-	once	TRBJ2-5	TRBV6-1	TGTGCCAGCAGTGAAGCGGTACCAGGGGAGACCCAGTACTTC	CASSEAVPGETQYF
-	-	TRBJ1-6	TRBV27	TGTGCCAGCAGTTTATTGGACAGAACCTCCTATAATTCACCCCTCCACTTT	CASSLLDRTSYNSPLHF
-	-	TRBJ2-7	TRBV6-5	TGTGCCAGCAGTTACTTTCGGGACAGTCGGGGGGAGCAGTACTTC	CASSYFRDSRGEQYF
-	-	TRBJ1-1	TRBV9	TGTGCCAGCAGCGTAGGCGGGACTGAAGCTTTCTTT	CASSVGGTEAFF
TRBD2	-	TRBJ2-3	TRBV7-9	TGTGCCAGCAGCTTAGCGCGAGCGGGGGGGCCCATAAGCACAGATACGCAGTATTTT	CASSLARAGGPISTDTQYF
-	-	TRBJ2-5	TRBV28	TGTGCCAGCAGTTTGAGGAGGGAACGCTTCCAAGAGACCCAGTACTTC	CASSLRRERFQETQYF
-	-	TRBJ2-1	TRBV7-9	TGTGCCAGCAGCCCTGACCCGGGAAGATTATACAATGAGCAGTTCTTC	CASSPDPGRLYNEQFF
TRBD1	-	TRBJ1-2	TRBV4-1	TGCGCCAGCAGTGGGACAGATGGCTACACCTTC	CASSGTDGYTF
-	few	TRBJ2-3	TRBV30	TGTGCCTGGAGCCAAATTGCCCTCTTTAGGACAGGCACAGATACGCAGTATTTT	CAWSQIALFRTGTDTQYF
-	-	TRBJ1-2	TRBV6-1	TGTGCCAGCAGTGAACTCACCCACTCGGGTGGCTACACCTTC	CASSELTHSGGYTF
-	-	TRBJ2-7	TRBV6-5	TGTGCCAGCAAAAACTACCGGGACGGGGGCTACGAGCAGTACTTC	CASKNYRDGGYEQYF
-	-	TRBJ2-2	TRBV5-4	TGTGCCAGCAGCTTAGGGGGCGCCGGGGGCACCGGGGAGCTGTTTTTT	CASSLGGAGGTGELFF
TRBD1	once	TRBJ2-1	TRBV4-2	TGTGCCAGCAGCCAAGAGAGGGGGCGCCGTGAGCAGTTCTTC	CASSQERGRREQFF
TRBD1	-	TRBJ1-2	TRBV6-1	TGTGCCAGCAGCGCTCCCGGACAGGGGTATGGCTACACCTTC	CASSAPGQGYGYTF
TRBD1	-	TRBJ1-2	TRBV18	TGTGCCAGCTCACCATTACAGGGGACGGATAACTATGGCTACACCTTC	CASSPLQGTDNYGYTF
-	-	TRBJ1-5	TRBV12-2	TGTGCAAGTCGCTTAGGGAAATGGACTCCGAAGGGTTATAGCAATCAGCCCCAGCATTTT	CASRLGKWTPKGYSNQPQHF
-	-	TRBJ2-3	TRBV27	TGTGCCAGCAGTTTCCCCAGATCTAGCACAGATACGCAGTATTTT	CASSFPRSSTDTQYF
TRBD1	-	TRBJ1-6	TRBV9	TGTGCCAGCAGCGAAACAGGGGATAATTCACCCCTCCACTTT	CASSETGDNSPLHF
-	-	TRBJ1-5	TRBV28	TGTGCCAGCAGTCTCGCCAGGTTCGGCAATCAGCCCCAGCATTTT	CASSLARFGNQPQHF
TRBD1	-	TRBJ1-1	TRBV7-9	TGTGCCAGCAGCTTACCGGGACAGGGGATCGCAGCTTTCTTT	CASSLPGQGIAAFF
-	-	TRBJ1-2	TRBV4-3	TGCGCCAGCAGCCAATTCGGGGGGGCAGACCCTTATGGCTACACCTTC	CASSQFGGADPYGYTF
TRBD2	-	TRBJ2-2	TRBV6-5	TGTGCCAGCAGGCGGGGGTCCGAGGGGGAGCTGTTTTTT	CASRRGSEGELFF
-	few	TRBJ2-3	TRBV9	TGTGCCAGCAGCGTAGCCCCTGGGGGGGGCCCAGATACGCAGTATTTT	CASSVAPGGGPDTQYF
-	-	TRBJ2-6	TRBV19	TGTGCCAGTAGTATAACTCTTACAGGGTCGGGGGCCAACGTCCTGACTTTC	CASSITLTGSGANVLTF
-	-	TRBJ1-2	TRBV19	TGTGCCAGCCGTCCTCGGTGGGGGGGCAGGGAGACTAACTATGGCTACACCTTC	CASRPRWGGRETNYGYTF
TRBD1	-	TRBJ1-5	TRBV4-2	TGTGCCAGCAGCCAAGTCGCGGGACAGGAAAATCAGCCCCAGCATTTT	CASSQVAGQENQPQHF
TRBD2	-	TRBJ2-1	TRBV9	TGTGCCAGCAGCTACGGGACTAGCGGGGGGATCTACAATGAGCAGTTCTTC	CASSYGTSGGIYNEQFF
-	once	TRBJ2-7	TRBV7-2	TGTGCCAGCAGCTTCTATTACGAGCAGTACTTC	CASSFYYEQYF
-	-	TRBJ2-5	TRBV5-4	TGTGCCAGCAGCCCCGTACAGCAAGAGACCCAGTACTTC	CASSPVQQETQYF
-	-	TRBJ2-1	TRBV27	TGTGCCAGCAGTTTATCCCGACAGCGGGCGTACAATGAGCAGTTCTTC	CASSLSRQRAYNEQFF
TRBD2	once	TRBJ2-1	TRBV9	TGTGCCAGCAGCGTAGGATTAGCGGGGGGATACAATGAGCAGTTCTTC	CASSVGLAGGYNEQFF
-	-	TRBJ1-5	TRBV30	TGTGCCTGGAGTGCCAACAATCAGCCCCAGCATTTT	CAWSANNQPQHF
-	once	TRBJ2-2	TRBV6-1	TGTGCCAGCCGCAGGGACACCGGGGAGCTGTTTTTT	CASRRDTGELFF
TRBD1	-	TRBJ1-4	TRBV6-1	TGTGCCAGCAGTGAAACCGGGACAGCTAATGAAAAACTGTTTTTT	CASSETGTANEKLFF
-	once	TRBJ1-1	TRBV25-1	TGTGCCAGCAGTGAAGCGGGTTACACTGAAGCTTTCTTT	CASSEAGYTEAFF
-	-	TRBJ2-2	TRBV29-1	TGCAGCGTTCGGGGCGGGGTGGACACCGGGGAGCTGTTTTTT	CSVRGGVDTGELFF
TRBD1	-	TRBJ2-7	TRBV5-1	TGCGCCAGCAGCAGGGACAGTCCCAAAAGCGGCGAGCAGTACTTC	CASSRDSPKSGEQYF
-	large	TRBJ1-4	TRBV6-4	TGTGCCAGCAGTGACGACATTGAAAAACTGTTTTTT	CASSDDIEKLFF
-	-	TRBJ1-1	TRBV11-2	TGTGCCAGCAGCTTAGGACAAACTGAAGCTTTCTTT	CASSLGQTEAFF
-	-	TRBJ2-7	TRBV19	TGTGCCAGTAGTATAGCGGCGGGGACCTACGAGCAGTACTTC	CASSIAAGTYEQYF
TRBD1	-	TRBJ2-5	TRBV7-9	TGTGCCAGCAGCCAAAAGGGACAGGGGTGGTTGGAGACCCAGTACTTC	CASSQKGQGWLETQYF
TRBD2	-	TRBJ2-1	TRBV6-6	TGTGCCAGCTGGTCCAGCGGGGGGGATTATGAGCAGTTCTTC	CASWSSGGDYEQFF